A selection of T cell receptor beta chains follows, all from one sample in a study of Ad26.COV2.S vaccination and SARS-CoV-2 variants. The data were produced by immunoSEQ multiplex PCR, yet TCRdb's version contains in-frame clones alone and is incomplete. The table lists about 680,000 clones, more than 70% of them singletons. Here the sequenced sample was peripheral blood, taken in a trial of Ad26.COV2.S vaccine versus placebo. These TCRs come from a person aged 18-65 years who received the Ad26.COV2.S COVID-19 vaccine or a placebo. The CDR3 runs from the conserved cysteine through the conserved F or W. A D gene is named only where the DNA matches it firmly.

v_call	d_call	cdr3_length	j_call	cdr3_aa
TRBV6-5	TRBD2	15	TRBJ2-1	CASSYASGGYNEQFF
TRBV7-2	.	13	TRBJ1-1	CASSKQGFTEAFF
TRBV18	.	14	TRBJ2-6	CASSPGSGANVLTF
TRBV5-8	.	13	TRBJ2-7	CASRKRGSYEQYF
TRBV2	.	15	TRBJ1-2	CASEVVQGGRGGYTF
TRBV7-9	.	16	TRBJ2-5	CASSLAGSGRGETQYF
TRBV29-1	TRBD1	14	TRBJ2-4	CSVTGTLAKNIQYF
TRBV11-2	.	14	TRBJ2-7	CASSPFGGDYEQYF
TRBV4-2	TRBD1	16	TRBJ1-1	CASSPPGRQGNTEAFF
TRBV30	TRBD1	13	TRBJ1-2	CAWNGQGAWGYTF
TRBV30	.	10	TRBJ1-2	CAWSDLVLTF
TRBV5-6	.	16	TRBJ1-5	CASSLGLTNSNQPQHF
TRBV27	TRBD2	15	TRBJ2-7	CASSISSGISYEQYF
TRBV10-3	.	15	TRBJ1-5	CAIKAGMDSNQPQHF
TRBV20-1	TRBD2	15	TRBJ2-3	CSASFSGASTDTQYF
TRBV24-1	.	16	TRBJ1-4	CATSDPRQASNEKLFF
TRBV10-3	TRBD2	14	TRBJ2-2	CAVSGTPNTGELFF
TRBV9	TRBD2	14	TRBJ2-1	CASSSRTSGGPGFF
TRBV11-3	.	15	TRBJ2-5	CASSLAGGPQETQYF
TRBV5-1	.	14	TRBJ2-3	CASRRSPSTDTQYF
TRBV29-1	TRBD1	13	TRBJ2-7	CSATKGTVYEQYF
TRBV7-9	.	14	TRBJ1-1	CASSLGDINTEAFF
TRBV11-2	TRBD1	17	TRBJ2-2	CASSLEFGTGSPGELFF
TRBV6-6	.	14	TRBJ1-1	CASSYYGMNTEAFF
TRBV2	TRBD1	12	TRBJ2-7	CASSRQGYEQYF
TRBV14	.	14	TRBJ2-1	CASSPFLGNNEQFF
TRBV2	TRBD2	14	TRBJ2-5	CASSEVAGFETQYF
TRBV6-5	.	15	TRBJ1-5	CASSYSYRAGQPQHF
TRBV2	TRBD1	14	TRBJ1-2	CASSGQGEINGYTF
TRBV24-1	TRBD2	20	TRBJ2-1	CATSDFTGGRTSGPTGEQFF
TRBV18	.	15	TRBJ1-3	CASSPTDGGWKMIYF
TRBV6-1	TRBD1	15	TRBJ2-7	CASSEGGQGAGEQYF
TRBV20-1	.	12	TRBJ2-7	CSASARGDEQYF
TRBV30	TRBD1	18	TRBJ1-4	CAWSLPTGQGPANEKLFF
TRBV7-2	.	15	TRBJ2-7	CASSFATNGIYEQYF
TRBV19	.	14	TRBJ2-2	CASSPVADTGELFF
TRBV7-9	.	15	TRBJ2-3	CASSLRGSPTDTQYF
TRBV5-1	TRBD1	15	TRBJ2-1	CASSPGGSYYNEQFF
TRBV5-6	.	15	TRBJ1-2	CASRSSRTSNYGYTF
TRBV2	.	14	TRBJ1-6	CASNLGNGNSPLHF
TRBV6-5	.	14	TRBJ2-7	CASSGTTSSYEQYF
TRBV5-4	TRBD2	15	TRBJ2-7	CASSPRLAGLYEQYF
TRBV9	TRBD2	16	TRBJ2-4	CASSPTSGVAKNIQYF
TRBV19	.	15	TRBJ2-3	CASSPPPGGRHTQYF
TRBV19	.	12	TRBJ1-5	CASSIALQPQHF
TRBV30	.	15	TRBJ1-5	CAWRLGGRVEQPQHF